This TCR beta chain stems from a study of shared clonotypes between healthy human individuals. Germline assignment: CDR1 SQVTM and CDR2 ANQGSEA. This CDR3 spans 12 amino acids. Trimming took off 4 bases at V and 2 bases at J, with 8 bases between the two ends. Study conclusions and caveats: A few donors showed sharing of approximately 5% of naive CD4 clonotypes. Sampling included only blood; tissue repertoires likely differ.

When replicate PCRs were run on sorted subsets, they used approximately 210 ng DNA, roughly 30,000 T cell genomes. TCRdb's table, derived via immunoSEQ multiplex PCR, lists solely in-frame clones and lacks some. The sample includes more than 2 million clones, about 95% seen only once; the top ten take about 1.1%. Comment on this clone: Its target is unknown.

Naive-designated CD8 cells lacked CD45RO, were positively enriched for CCR7, and omitted terminally differentiated effector memory CD45RA+ cells. Source material: naive CD8+ T cells sorted from blood. The receptor was isolated from a man between 18 and 29 years old in good health. This chain connects TRBV29-1 to TRBJ2-5; D not resolved. The CDR3 DNA reads TGCAGCGTTGGGGGTTTACAAGAGACCCAGTACTTC. This encodes CSVGGLQETQYF.